The next 29 T cell receptor beta chains were all read from a single sample in a study of blood T cell repertoires in COVID-19. Profiled with immunoSEQ multiplex PCR; TCRdb holds only in-frame clones, not every one. The data hold around 250,000 clones, with 65% to 85% observed a single time. The sample comprised peripheral blood. These receptors all stem from an elderly man with acute or convalescent COVID-19.

The chain couples TRBV24-1 to TRBJ2-1; D might be TRBD2 (6 bases). The ends were cut back, 4 bases at V and 2 bases at J, with 11 bases in the middle. CDR3 length: 15 amino acids. Germline CDR1 reads KGHDR; CDR2 reads SFDVKD. The CDR3 coding sequence is TGTGCCACCAGTGACTCGGGACTGACCTACAATGAGCAGTTCTTC. Translated, it gives CATSDSGLTYNEQFF.

Regarding this clone: Other DNA variants within this sample encode the same CDR3. CDR3 DNA sequence: TGTGCCAGCTCACCAGGGGCAGGGTCCTACGAGCAGTACTTC. Protein sequence: CASSPGAGSYEQYF. The chain carries TRBV18 and TRBJ2-7; maybe TRBD1 (5 bases). V was shortened by 2 bases and J by 1 base, with 9 bases between the two germline ends. Per germline, CDR1 KGHSH and CDR2 LQKENI. The CDR3 length is 14 residues.

V gene TRBV9 combines with J gene TRBJ1-5; 7 bases align to TRBD1. The V gene's germline CDR1 is SGDLS and CDR2 YYNGEE. Trimming at V came to 0 bases and at J to 5 bases, leaving 5 bases not matched to a gene. The CDR3 runs to 15 residues. The CDR3 region is CASSVEGAEDQPQHF. DNA of the CDR3: TGTGCCAGCAGCGTAGAGGGGGCTGAGGATCAGCCCCAGCATTTT. The full variable domain, in which reference TRBV9 and TRBJ1-5 provide the parts outside the CDR3, is DSGVTQTPKHLITATGQRVTLRCSPRSGDLSVYWYQQSLDQGLQFLIQYYNGEERAKGNILERFSAQQFPDLHSELNLSSLELGDSALYFCASSVEGAEDQPQHFGDGTRLSIL.

This clone appeared a single time. This chain links TRBV19 with TRBJ2-1, with unresolved D. This CDR3 contains 16 residues. Looked up from germline, CDR1 is LNHDA and CDR2 is SQIVND (reference sequence). Trimming removed 1 base at V and 7 bases at J, with 17 bases between. The chain's CDR3 is CASSIGRLRELNEQFF. In DNA, the CDR3 is TGTGCCAGTAGTATAGGCCGACTCCGAGAGCTGAATGAGCAGTTCTTC.

The chain has TRBV27 and TRBJ1-2; the D gene is possibly TRBD1 (5 bases). V lost 4 bases to trimming and J lost 4 bases, with 10 bases between them. There are 13 residues in the CDR3. Germline CDR1 is MNHEY and CDR2 is SMNVEV (reference sequence). CDR3 amino acids: CASSWGGSYGYTF. CDR3 DNA: TGTGCCAGCAGTTGGGGGGGATCCTATGGCTACACCTTC.

This chain joins TRBV5-1 and TRBJ1-2, with D tentatively TRBD1 (6 bases). V was shortened by 4 bases and J by 3 bases, with 13 bases between the two germline ends. The CDR3 covers 14 residues. The germline V gene has CDR1 SGHRS and CDR2 YFSETQ. CDR3 amino acids: CASSVTGLDYGYTF. CDR3 nucleotides: TGCGCCAGCAGCGTTACAGGGCTGGACTATGGCTACACCTTC.

The chain joins TRBV28 to TRBJ2-1, with 11 bases that match TRBD2. Germline V gene lookup returns CDR1 MDHEN and CDR2 SYDVKM. V lost 8 bases and J lost 5; bases outside the gene matches: 8. The length of the CDR3 is 15 residues. The CDR3 sequence: CASFPLAGGHNEQFF. The CDR3, as DNA: TGTGCCAGCTTCCCTCTAGCGGGAGGTCACAATGAGCAGTTCTTC.

This chain connects TRBV7-2 to TRBJ2-1; perhaps TRBD2 as D (5 bases). Looked up from germline, CDR1 is SGHTA and CDR2 is FQGNSA. This CDR3 has 16 amino acids. Deletions cut 2 bases from V and 0 bases from J, with 11 bases between. The DNA of the CDR3 is TGTGCCAGCAGCTTAAGTAGCGCTAGCTCCTACAATGAGCAGTTCTTC. Protein sequence: CASSLSSASSYNEQFF.

V gene TRBV7-3 combines with J gene TRBJ2-1; 7 nucleotides match TRBD2. The CDR3 has 13 amino acids. Germline V gene lookup returns CDR1 SGHTA and CDR2 FQGTGA. Trimming removed 5 bases from V and 10 bases from J; junction bases left unmatched: 8. CDR3 in amino acids: CASSRRPSGEQFF. The CDR3 DNA is TGTGCCAGCAGCAGAAGACCTAGCGGAGAGCAGTTCTTC. The full variable domain, rest sourced from reference TRBV7-3 and TRBJ2-1, is GAGVSQTPSNKVTEKGKYVELRCDPISGHTALYWYRQSLGQGPEFLIYFQGTGAADDSGLPNDRFFAVRPEGSVSTLKIQRTERGDSAVYLCASSRRPSGEQFFGPGTRLTVL.

The chain recombines TRBV3-1 (or the pseudogene TRBV3-2) with TRBJ2-7, with D possibly TRBD2 on 6 matching bases. CDR3 length equals 16 residues. V was shortened by 1 base and J by 6 bases, with 19 bases between the two germline ends. Germline V CDR1 and CDR2: LGHDT, YNNKEL (reference sequence). CDR3 sequence (DNA): TGTGCCAGCAGCCAAGGGTTAGCGGACGCCTCGGGCGAGCAGTACTTC. Translated: CASSQGLADASGEQYF.

The chain recombines TRBV29-1 with TRBJ1-4, with TRBD1 identical over 8 bases. Germline trimming cut 1 base from V and 7 bases from J; bases unmatched to any gene: 8. Germline lookup yields CDR1 SQVTM and CDR2 ANQGSEA. CDR3 length: 15 amino acids. In DNA, the CDR3 is TGCAGCGTTGAAGTCGCCGGACAGGGAAGTGAAAAACTGTTTTTT. Protein sequence: CSVEVAGQGSEKLFF.

This chain joins TRBV27 and TRBJ1-2; 7 nucleotides align to TRBD1. Looked up from germline, CDR1 is MNHEY and CDR2 is SMNVEV (reference sequence). With 6 bases clipped from V and 5 bases from J, the junction kept 6 bases outside the gene matches. CDR3 length: 13 residues. The CDR3 DNA sequence: TGTGCCAGCAGAGGGACAGAGACTTATGGCTACACCTTC. It is translated as CASRGTETYGYTF.

The J gene is TRBJ1-1, the V gene TRBV2, with 8 bases identical to TRBD1. The CDR3 sequence is 15 residues long. Looked up from germline, CDR1 is SNHLY and CDR2 is FYNNEI. V lost 4 bases and J lost 4; bases outside the gene matches: 8. CDR3 region: CASSGRGTGGTEAFF. The CDR3 region has the DNA TGTGCCAGCAGTGGTCGGGGGACAGGTGGCACTGAAGCTTTCTTT.

CDR3 sequence: CASSQTGLAGVSEQFF. The CDR3 coding sequence is TGTGCCAGCAGTCAAACCGGACTAGCGGGAGTTAGCGAGCAGTTCTTC. V gene TRBV28 combines with J gene TRBJ2-1; 13 bases are shared with TRBD2. CDR1 MDHEN and CDR2 SYDVKM come from the germline V gene. The CDR3 length is 16 residues. The V gene end was trimmed by 5 bases and the J gene end by 10 bases; junction bases not matched to a gene: 11.

This clone was seen once. The chain links TRBV7-2 to TRBJ2-7; 13 bases fit TRBD2. V trimming: 5 bases; J trimming: 5 bases; junction bases outside the gene matches: 9. There are 16 residues in the CDR3. The germline V gene encodes CDR1 SGHTA and CDR2 FQGNSA. CDR3 bases: TGTGCCAGCAGCCCCCAGACTAGCGGGAGGTCCCACGAGCAGTACTTC. Translated: CASSPQTSGRSHEQYF.

The CDR3 nucleotides read TGTGCCAGCAGTTTATTCCTCCCTGTAGCGGACACTGACTACGAGCAGTACTTC. It translates to CASSLFLPVADTDYEQYF. The J gene is TRBJ2-7, the V gene TRBV27; the D gene is possibly TRBD2 (6 bases). V was pared by 1 base and J by 3 bases, with 22 bases between. This CDR3 has 18 amino acids. CDR1 is MNHEY and CDR2 is SMNVEV in the germline V gene (reference sequence).

The J gene is TRBJ2-7, the V gene TRBV4-1; a possible D gene is TRBD2 (5 bases). Germline CDR1 and CDR2: MGHRA and YSYEKL. V lost 1 base, J lost 7 bases, and 23 bases lay in between. CDR3 length equals 17 residues. The CDR3 reads CASSQVDRGHMDGEQYF. In DNA, the CDR3 is TGCGCCAGCAGCCAAGTGGACCGAGGGCACATGGACGGGGAGCAGTACTTC.

This clone was detected once. J is TRBJ2-7 and V is TRBV5-5; a possible D gene is TRBD2 (5 bases). Germline V gene sequence: CDR1 SGHKS, CDR2 YYEKEE (reference sequence). The V end lost 4 bases, the J end lost 3 bases, and 11 bases lay between the germline ends. The CDR3 consists of 13 residues. The CDR3 region is CASSLAGIYEQYF. The CDR3 nucleotides read TGTGCCAGCAGCCTCGCGGGCATCTACGAGCAGTACTTC.

This chain uses TRBV30 with TRBJ1-2; TRBD1 is a possible D gene (5 bases). V was clipped by 0 bases and J by 3 bases, with 14 bases between them. The CDR3 totals 15 residues. CDR1 GTSNPN and CDR2 SVGIG come from the germline V gene (reference sequence). CDR3 protein: CAWSVKGIPHYGYTF. CDR3 DNA: TGTGCCTGGAGTGTAAAGGGGATTCCCCACTATGGCTACACCTTC. Full variable domain (outside the CDR3, taken from reference TRBV30 and TRBJ1-2): SQTIHQWPATLVQPVGSPLSLECTVEGTSNPNLYWYRQAAGRGLQLLFYSVGIGQISSEVPQNLSASRPQDRQFILSSKKLLLSDSGFYLCAWSVKGIPHYGYTFGSGTRLTVV.

The chain recombines TRBV4-1 with TRBJ1-4; D gene ambiguous. Per the germline V gene, CDR1 is MGHRA and CDR2 is YSYEKL. The CDR3 sequence is 13 residues long. V lost 0 bases and J 6 bases, leaving 5 bases between the germline ends. The CDR3 loop is CASSQDEDEKLFF. The DNA of the CDR3 is TGCGCCAGCAGCCAAGATGAGGATGAAAAACTGTTTTTT.

This chain links TRBV5-1 with TRBJ1-4, with 7 bases matching TRBD1. Trimming cost V 6 bases and J 0 bases; bases outside gene matches: 8. Germline V gene data show CDR1 as SGHRS and CDR2 as YFSETQ. The CDR3 consists of 16 residues. CDR3 amino acids: CASMRQGGTTNEKLFF. CDR3 bases: TGCGCCAGCATGAGACAGGGAGGCACAACTAATGAAAAACTGTTTTTT.

The CDR3 nucleotides are TGTGCCAGCAGACTCGTAGGGGGGAACACTGAAGCTTTCTTT. Its protein is CASRLVGGNTEAFF. The chain combines TRBV6-6 with TRBJ1-1, with D tentatively TRBD1 (6 bases). Deletions cut 6 bases from V and 1 base from J, with 12 bases between. The CDR3 runs 14 residues. Germline-derived CDR1 and CDR2 are MNHNY and SVGAGI (reference sequence).

As for this clone: This sample also contains other DNA sequences that code for the same CDR3. This chain uses TRBV7-9 with TRBJ2-1, with D possibly matching TRBD1 (6 bases). The CDR3 is 13 amino acids. Per germline, CDR1 SEHNR and CDR2 FQNEAQ (reference sequence). V lost 0 bases, J lost 6 bases, and 6 bases lay in between. CDR3 coding DNA: TGTGCCAGCAGCTTAGCAGGGGGCAATGAGCAGTTCTTC. It specifies CASSLAGGNEQFF. The full variable domain, completed using reference TRBV7-9 and TRBJ2-1, is DTGVSQNPRHKITKRGQNVTFRCDPISEHNRLYWYRQTLGQGPEFLTYFQNEAQLEKSRLLSDRFSAERPKGSFSTLEIQRTEQGDSAMYLCASSLAGGNEQFFGPGTRLTVL.

V usage is TRBV30 and J usage is TRBJ2-7; weak D call: TRBD1 (5 bases). The germline V gene encodes CDR1 GTSNPN and CDR2 SVGIG (reference sequence). This CDR3 is 13 amino acids long. The V gene lost 2 bases and the J gene lost 5 bases, with 13 bases spanning the gap. CDR3: CAWSLRTRDEQYF. The CDR3 DNA reads TGTGCCTGGAGTCTCCGGACCAGGGACGAGCAGTACTTC. Complete variable domain (other parts from reference TRBV30 and TRBJ2-7): SQTIHQWPATLVQPVGSPLSLECTVEGTSNPNLYWYRQAAGRGLQLLFYSVGIGQISSEVPQNLSASRPQDRQFILSSKKLLLSDSGFYLCAWSLRTRDEQYFGPGTRLTVT.

The count of this clone is one. The V call is TRBV13, the J call TRBJ2-5, with 7 bases lining up with TRBD1. Trimming cost V 2 bases and J 5 bases; bases outside gene matches: 8. This CDR3 has 15 amino acids. Per the germline V gene, CDR1 is PRHDT and CDR2 is FYEKMQ (reference sequence). This chain's CDR3 is CASSLPGQSRETQYF. The DNA for the CDR3 is TGTGCCAGCAGCTTACCGGGACAGAGTCGGGAGACCCAGTACTTC.

This clone was recorded many times. This sample also contains other DNA sequences that code for the same CDR3. The chain couples TRBV5-1 to TRBJ2-5; the match to TRBD1 covers 7 bases. Per germline, CDR1 SGHRS and CDR2 YFSETQ. This CDR3 contains 13 residues. V lost 0 bases and J lost 7; bases outside the gene matches: 3. The CDR3 bases are TGCGCCAGCAGCTTGGGACAGGGCGGGACCCAGTACTTC. This sequence encodes CASSLGQGGTQYF.

This rearrangement joins TRBV19 to TRBJ1-1, with 7 bases identical to TRBD1. Germline V gene lookup returns CDR1 LNHDA and CDR2 SQIVND (reference sequence). Trimming took 1 base from V and 4 from J; bases not matched to a gene: 9. The CDR3 is made up of 16 amino acids. The CDR3 is CASSIGGHRGVTEAFF. CDR3 coding DNA: TGTGCCAGTAGTATAGGAGGGCACAGGGGCGTCACTGAAGCTTTCTTT.

The V gene is TRBV5-1, the J gene TRBJ2-5; a weak D match, TRBD1 (5 bases). The CDR3 has 16 amino acids. Trimming took 0 bases from V and 5 from J, leaving 17 bases between them. In germline, CDR1 is SGHRS, CDR2 YFSETQ. The CDR3 DNA reads TGCGCCAGCAGCTTGGCCGAAACATCTTACAGGGAGACCCAGTACTTC. The encoded protein is CASSLAETSYRETQYF.

The chain recombines TRBV14 with TRBJ2-5, with D perhaps matching TRBD1 (6 bases). Germline V gene data show CDR1 as SGHDN and CDR2 as FVKESK. V was trimmed by 2 bases and J by 5 bases, leaving 15 bases between them. This CDR3 is 15 amino acids long. In DNA form, the CDR3 reads TGTGCCAGCAGCCAATTACAGGGAATCAGGGAGACCCAGTACTTC. Its translation: CASSQLQGIRETQYF.